This T cell receptor beta chain was sequenced during a study of control samples from healthy donors and cancer patients. The table came from immunoSEQ multiplex PCR; TCRdb's copy has only in-frame clones and leaves some out. This sample carries under 200,000 clones, 95% to 96% of them seen once, and the ten largest clones take over 1%. The CDR3 sequence is 13 residues long. Trimming left V 3 bases short and J 12 bases short, with 18 bases between. Germline V gene lookup returns CDR1 DFQATT and CDR2 SNEGSKA (reference sequence). The origin of this receptor is a woman in her 30s in good health. V gene TRBV20-1 combines with J gene TRBJ1-5, with TRBD1 as a possible D gene (6 bases). Sequenced: blood. DNA for the CDR3: TGCAGTGCTAGTCAGACCGGGGGCGTTAACCAGCATTTT. Protein: CSASQTGGVNQHF.